Following are 2 T cell receptor beta chains from one sample sequenced in a study of radiotherapy plus CTLA-4 blockade in lung cancer. Measured with immunoSEQ multiplex PCR; TCRdb has only the in-frame clones, and not every one. The sample consists of 75,000 to 100,000 clones, roughly four fifths of them appearing once. The input for sequencing was peripheral blood, taken from a patient treated with radiotherapy plus ipilimumab. These receptors all come from a human donor with non-small cell lung cancer who had a partial response to radiotherapy plus ipilimumab.

This chain uses TRBV6-1 with TRBJ2-5; D not certain. This CDR3 is built from 14 residues. Trimming pared 4 bases from V and 0 bases from J, leaving 9 bases between. The V gene's germline CDR1 is MNHNS and CDR2 SASEGT. The CDR3: CASSGAAYQETQYF. In nucleotides, the CDR3 is TGTGCCAGCAGTGGAGCAGCGTACCAAGAGACCCAGTACTTC.

This chain uses TRBV5-4 with TRBJ1-1; no firm D call. Trimming shortened V by 4 bases and J by 0 bases, and 10 bases separated the two germline ends. This CDR3 spans 14 amino acids. CDR1 and CDR2 from the germline V gene are SGHNT and YYREEE (reference sequence). The CDR3 DNA follows: TGTGCCAGCAGCCTTAATAGAATGAACACTGAAGCTTTCTTT. Protein product: CASSLNRMNTEAFF.